The TCR beta chain under discussion was sequenced for a study of CD8 T cells in Susac syndrome. Whole-study findings and limits: That the number of individuals in its TCR sequencing and HLA analysis was relatively small was acknowledged by the study.

A word on this clonotype: Antigen specificity is unknown.

RNA amounts of roughly 0.5 to 1 ug underwent reverse transcription with random hexamers. Amplification of the TCR beta CDR3 was carried out by immunoSEQ multiplex PCR, which spanned a total of 54 Vbeta and 13 Jbeta segments. TCRdb re-called the immunoSEQ multiplex PCR reads with MiXCR, one entry per CDR3 protein. The sample has roughly 180,000 distinct CDR3 sequences, approximately 95% seen once. The CDR3 runs to 13 residues. V lost 7 bases and J 2 bases, leaving 11 bases between the germline ends. Germline V gene sequence: CDR1 SEHNR, CDR2 FQNEAQ (reference sequence). This sequence was found in a human donor with multiple sclerosis. The rearrangement uses TRBV7-9 and TRBJ2-5; D is perhaps TRBD2 (5 bases). The source material was CD4+ T cells from PBMCs. CDR3: CASKPSGQETQYF. Here the CDR3 DNA reads TGTGCCAGCAAACCAAGCGGACAAGAGACCCAGTACTTC.